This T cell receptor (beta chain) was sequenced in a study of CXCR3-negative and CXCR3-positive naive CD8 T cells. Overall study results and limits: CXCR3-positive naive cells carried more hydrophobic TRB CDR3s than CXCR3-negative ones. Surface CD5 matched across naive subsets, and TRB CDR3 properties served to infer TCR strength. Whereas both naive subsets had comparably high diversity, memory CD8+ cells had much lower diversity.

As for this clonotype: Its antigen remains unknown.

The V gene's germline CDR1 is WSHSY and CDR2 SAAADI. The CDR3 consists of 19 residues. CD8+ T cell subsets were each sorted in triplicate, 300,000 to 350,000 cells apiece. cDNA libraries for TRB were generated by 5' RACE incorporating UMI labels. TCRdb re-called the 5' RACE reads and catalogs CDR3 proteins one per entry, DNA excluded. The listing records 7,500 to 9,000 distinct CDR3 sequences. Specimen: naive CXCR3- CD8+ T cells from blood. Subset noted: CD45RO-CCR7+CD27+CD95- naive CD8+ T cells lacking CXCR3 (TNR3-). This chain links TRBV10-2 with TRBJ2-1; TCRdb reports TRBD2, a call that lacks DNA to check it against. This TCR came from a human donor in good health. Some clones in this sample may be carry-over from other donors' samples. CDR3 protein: CASSESVRLTSRVYNEQFF.